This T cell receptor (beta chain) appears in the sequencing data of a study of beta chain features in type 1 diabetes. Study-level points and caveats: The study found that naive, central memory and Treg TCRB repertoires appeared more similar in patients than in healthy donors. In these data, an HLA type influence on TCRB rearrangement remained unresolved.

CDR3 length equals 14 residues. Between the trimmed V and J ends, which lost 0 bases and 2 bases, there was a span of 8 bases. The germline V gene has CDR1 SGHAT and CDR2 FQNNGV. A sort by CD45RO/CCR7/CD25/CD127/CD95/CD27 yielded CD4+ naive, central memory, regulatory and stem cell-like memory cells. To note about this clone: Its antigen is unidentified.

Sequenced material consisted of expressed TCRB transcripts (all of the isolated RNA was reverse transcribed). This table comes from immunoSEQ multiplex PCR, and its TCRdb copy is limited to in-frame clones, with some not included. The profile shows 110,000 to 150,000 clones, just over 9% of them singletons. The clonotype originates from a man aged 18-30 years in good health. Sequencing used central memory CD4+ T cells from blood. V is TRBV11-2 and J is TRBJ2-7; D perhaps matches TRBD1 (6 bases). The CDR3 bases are TGTGCCAGCAGCTTAGAGGGACAAGCCTACGAGCAGTACTTC. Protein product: CASSLEGQAYEQYF. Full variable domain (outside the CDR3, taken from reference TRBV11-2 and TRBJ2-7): EAGVAQSPRYKIIEKRQSVAFWCNPISGHATLYWYQQILGQGPKLLIQFQNNGVVDDSQLPKDRFSAERLKGVDSTLKIQPAKLEDSAVYLCASSLEGQAYEQYFGPGTRLTVT.